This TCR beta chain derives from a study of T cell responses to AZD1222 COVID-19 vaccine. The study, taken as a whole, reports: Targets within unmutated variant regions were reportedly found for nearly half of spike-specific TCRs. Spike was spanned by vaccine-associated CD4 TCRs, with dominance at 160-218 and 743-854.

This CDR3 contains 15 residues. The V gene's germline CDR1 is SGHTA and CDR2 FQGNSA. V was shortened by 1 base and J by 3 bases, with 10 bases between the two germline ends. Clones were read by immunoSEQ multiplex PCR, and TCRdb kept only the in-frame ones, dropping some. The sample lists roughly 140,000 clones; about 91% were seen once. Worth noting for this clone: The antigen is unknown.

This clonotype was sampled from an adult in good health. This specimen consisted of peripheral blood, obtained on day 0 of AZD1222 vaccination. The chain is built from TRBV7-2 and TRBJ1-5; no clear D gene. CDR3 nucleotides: TGTGCCAGCAGCTTAGAGTGGGGATCCAATCAGCCCCAGCATTTT. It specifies CASSLEWGSNQPQHF. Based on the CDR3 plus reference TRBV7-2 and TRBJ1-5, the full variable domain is GAGVSQSPSNKVTEKGKDVELRCDPISGHTALYWYRQSLGQGLEFLIYFQGNSAPDKSGLPSDRFSAERTGGSVSTLTIQRTQQEDSAVYLCASSLEWGSNQPQHFGDGTRLSIL.